This entry lists 18 T cell receptor beta chains sequenced from one sample in a study of radiotherapy plus CTLA-4 blockade in lung cancer. Sequencing was performed with immunoSEQ multiplex PCR; in TCRdb, only in-frame clones are kept and a portion is missing. The data contain roughly 90,000 clones, roughly four fifths of them singletons. The specimen was peripheral blood, collected from a patient treated with radiotherapy plus ipilimumab. The receptors originated from a human donor with non-small cell lung cancer that progressed on radiotherapy plus ipilimumab.

This chain joins TRBV4-2 and TRBJ2-4; D possibly uses TRBD1 or TRBD2 (5 bases each). Germline CDR1 LGHNA, CDR2 YNFKEQ. V was clipped by 4 bases and J by 4 bases, with 20 bases between them. The CDR3 runs to 17 residues. The CDR3 region has the DNA TGTGCCAGCAGCCGCAACCTTCGGGACCCCGCAAAAAACATTCAGTACTTC. Its translation is CASSRNLRDPAKNIQYF.

This clone turned up a few times. The genes are TRBV29-1 and TRBJ1-4; D remains ambiguous. The CDR3 sequence is 13 residues long. Germline loops: CDR1 SQVTM, CDR2 ANQGSEA. V lost 0 bases and J 13 bases, leaving 15 bases between the germline ends. The CDR3, as DNA: TGCAGCGTTGAAGATAATCGTTCCCCGGGACTGTTTTTT. It yields the protein CSVEDNRSPGLFF.

The V call is TRBV23-1, the J call TRBJ2-7; TRBD1 matches 11 bases. TRBV23-1 is recorded as an ORF, its role being uncertain. The CDR3 is 14 amino acids. Losses at the gene ends were 6 bases for V and 3 bases for J; bases not matched to a gene: 4. CDR3 nucleotides: TGCGCCAGCAGAGCCGGGACAGGGGGCTACGAGCAGTACTTC. It yields the protein CASRAGTGGYEQYF.

This clone was seen a few times. This chain links TRBV10-2 with TRBJ2-7; D is perhaps TRBD1 (5 bases). V was pared by 2 bases and J by 4 bases, with 12 bases between. CDR3 length: 14 amino acids. The V gene's germline CDR1 is WSHSY and CDR2 SAAADI. The CDR3 protein is CASSEDWTPYEQYF. The CDR3 DNA follows: TGCGCCAGCAGTGAGGATTGGACACCGTACGAGCAGTACTTC.

About this clone: Its ends do not fully match the called genes, so a read error is possible. The V and J genes are TRBV7-7 and TRBJ2-5, with a possible D match to TRBD1 (6 bases). The length of the CDR3 is 16 residues. Germline CDR1 and CDR2: SSHAT and FNYEAQ (reference sequence). The CDR3, as DNA: TGTGCTAGCAGCTTAGGAAGGACAGTCCGGGGAGAGACCCAGTACTTC. Translated: CASSLGRTVRGETQYF.

The chain combines TRBV2 with TRBJ1-5, with TRBD1 as a possible D gene (6 bases). This CDR3 spans 17 amino acids. Germline V gene sequence: CDR1 SNHLY, CDR2 FYNNEI. V lost 5 bases to trimming and J lost 0 bases, with 17 bases between them. The CDR3 reads CASSTSGTFYSNQPQHF. The CDR3 DNA reads as TGTGCCAGCAGTACCTCCGGGACATTTTATAGCAATCAGCCCCAGCATTTT.

The rearrangement joins TRBV2 to TRBJ1-1, with D unclear. CDR3 length: 13 amino acids. Germline CDR1 SNHLY, CDR2 FYNNEI. V was shortened by 2 bases and J by 4 bases, with 8 bases between the two germline ends. CDR3 bases: TGTGCCAGCAGTGAACGGAGGGCCACTGAAGCTTTCTTT. Residues: CASSERRATEAFF.

This clone has only one observation. This sequence joins TRBV14 and TRBJ1-5; D is undetermined. The CDR3 covers 13 residues. Trimming shortened V by 5 bases and J by 0 bases, and 5 bases separated the two germline ends. The V gene's germline CDR1 is SGHDN and CDR2 FVKESK. In DNA form, the CDR3 reads TGTGCCAGCAGCGCCGATAGCAATCAGCCCCAGCATTTT. It translates to CASSADSNQPQHF.

This clone was recorded a few times. The CDR3 loop is CASSIAGGTYEQYV. Here the CDR3 DNA reads TGTGCCAGCAGCATAGCGGGAGGCACTTACGAGCAGTACGTC. The chain links TRBV6-5 to TRBJ2-7; 10 bases agree with TRBD2. The CDR3 loop spans 14 amino acids. V lost 6 bases, J lost 4 bases, and 6 bases stayed unmatched. Germline CDR1 and CDR2: MNHEY and SVGAGI.

The rearrangement links TRBV5-1 to TRBJ2-1; a possible D gene is TRBD2 (6 bases). This CDR3 is built from 13 residues. From germline, CDR1 is SGHRS and CDR2 YFSETQ. V was pared by 0 bases and J by 10 bases, with 11 bases between. CDR3 amino acids: CASSLEGAGEQFF. The CDR3 DNA follows: TGCGCCAGCAGCTTGGAAGGGGCGGGGGAGCAGTTCTTC.

The CDR3 reads CAWSTGFLGNEQFF. In nucleotides, the CDR3 is TGTGCCTGGAGCACAGGGTTTCTGGGCAATGAGCAGTTCTTC. The chain employs TRBV30 and TRBJ2-1, with D possibly matching TRBD1 (6 bases). V gave up 3 bases and J gave up 6 bases, with 15 bases separating them. Germline CDR1 and CDR2: GTSNPN and SVGIG (reference sequence). The CDR3 length is 14 residues.

The chain recombines TRBV18 with TRBJ2-3; D gene ambiguous. CDR1 is KGHSH, CDR2 LQKENI, per germline. Trimming left V 2 bases short and J 1 base short, with 4 bases between. CDR3 length: 13 residues. This CDR3 reads CASSPGGTDTQYF. The CDR3 DNA sequence: TGTGCCAGCTCACCAGGGGGCACAGATACGCAGTATTTT.

This clone was picked up one time. Here the CDR3 reads CAWSATLGLGADTQYF. As DNA, the CDR3 is TGTGCCTGGAGTGCAACCCTCGGACTAGGCGCAGATACGCAGTATTTT. V usage is TRBV30 and J usage is TRBJ2-3, with TRBD2 matching over 7 bases. This CDR3 has 16 amino acids. After removal of 1 base from V and 4 bases from J, the junction contained 11 bases not matched to a gene. In germline, CDR1 is GTSNPN, CDR2 SVGIG (reference sequence).

The CDR3 sequence: CASSPIGPGGSGRAYEQYF. CDR3 nucleotides: TGTGCCAGCAGCCCCATCGGCCCCGGGGGGAGCGGGAGGGCCTACGAGCAGTACTTC. V and J are TRBV11-2 and TRBJ2-7, with TRBD2 identical over 10 bases. The CDR3 runs 19 residues. Per the germline V gene, CDR1 is SGHAT and CDR2 is FQNNGV. Trimming at V came to 5 bases and at J to 2 bases, leaving 18 bases not matched to a gene.

The genes are TRBV5-1 and TRBJ2-7; TRBD2 matches at 11 bases. Germline CDR1 reads SGHRS; CDR2 reads YFSETQ. The CDR3 is 16 residues long. The ends lost 5 bases at V and 0 bases at J; junction bases unmatched: 7. CDR3 in amino acids: CASRSGTSGYSYEQYF. In nucleotides, the CDR3 is TGCGCCAGCAGATCAGGGACTAGCGGTTACTCCTACGAGCAGTACTTC.

The chain links TRBV5-1 to TRBJ2-7, with TRBD1 matching over 7 bases. There are 15 residues in the CDR3. Germline CDR1 is SGHRS and CDR2 is YFSETQ. Germline trimming cut 2 bases from V and 1 base from J; bases unmatched to any gene: 6. CDR3 region: CASSFLGGASYEQYF. The CDR3 coding sequence is TGCGCCAGCAGCTTCTTAGGGGGCGCTTCCTACGAGCAGTACTTC.

The CDR3 DNA sequence: TGTGCCAGCAGCTTACGGGACAGGGCCTACAATGAGCAGTTCTTC. Its translation is CASSLRDRAYNEQFF. The chain links TRBV7-3 to TRBJ2-1, with 9 nucleotides matching TRBD1. After removal of 2 bases from V and 2 bases from J, the junction contained 1 base not matched to a gene. This CDR3 is 15 amino acids long. Germline V CDR1 and CDR2: SGHTA, FQGTGA.

The chain is built from TRBV7-9 and TRBJ2-7; 10 positions match TRBD2. Per germline, CDR1 SEHNR and CDR2 FQNEAQ (reference sequence). The CDR3 has 18 residues. Unmatched junction bases numbered 17, after V lost 5 bases and J lost 4 bases. The CDR3 protein is CASSRRGLAEHQEYEQYF. The CDR3 region has the DNA TGTGCCAGCAGCCGGCGAGGACTAGCGGAGCACCAGGAATACGAGCAGTACTTC.